This TCR beta chain was found in a study of blood T cell repertoires in COVID-19. The CDR3 consists of 15 residues. Assay used: immunoSEQ multiplex PCR; TCRdb lists only in-frame clones, some missing. Among tens of thousands of clones listed, 80% were seen once. This chain joins TRBV21-1 and TRBJ1-5; TRBD1 reflects the table's D call only, with no check against the DNA. TRBV21-1 is deemed a pseudogene. Sequencing input: peripheral blood. The receptor comes from a woman aged 70 to 79 with acute or convalescent COVID-19. The CDR3 DNA sequence: TGTGCCAGCAGCAGCGCAGAGGGGGCCGGACAGCCCCAGCATTTT. It is translated as CASSSAEGAGQPQHF.